Listed below are T cell receptor beta chains from one sample, sequenced in a study of beta chain features in type 1 diabetes. Generated by immunoSEQ multiplex PCR, the TCRdb table keeps only in-frame clones and is missing some. Of 200,000 to 250,000 clones listed, roughly 17% are singletons. Sample: naive CD4+ T cells from blood. The source is a man aged 30 to 45 with type 1 diabetes. The CDR3 runs from the conserved cysteine through the conserved F or W. The order of the fields is CDR3 length, V gene, clone size, D gene, J gene, CDR3 DNA, CDR3 protein. The D gene is left open where the match is weak. Where a row states a size, it is once, few, many or the class of an expanded clone; other rows omit it.

>17|TRBV27|.|TRBD2|TRBJ2-1
TGTGCCAGCAGTTTACAGGTGGGCGGGGGTCGCAACAATGAGCAGTTCTTC
CASSLQVGGGRNNEQFF
>14|TRBV13|few|.|TRBJ2-7
TGTGCCAGCAGCTTAACGGGTCAATTATACGAGCAGTACTTC
CASSLTGQLYEQYF
>15|TRBV18|few|.|TRBJ1-4
TGTGCCAGCTCACCAGCGGGGCCGTCTAATGAAAAACTGTTTTTT
CASSPAGPSNEKLFF
>15|TRBV5-4|.|.|TRBJ2-3
TGTGCCAGCAGCTTGGATAGAGTCTGGACAGATACGCAGTATTTT
CASSLDRVWTDTQYF
>14|TRBV5-6|.|TRBD1|TRBJ2-5
TGTGCCAGCAGACGGGACAGGGTAAGGGAGACCCAGTACTTC
CASRRDRVRETQYF
>14|TRBV5-4|few|.|TRBJ2-4
TGTGCCAGCAGCTTGGGGGGAGCCAAAAACATTCAGTACTTC
CASSLGGAKNIQYF
>13|TRBV30|.|.|TRBJ1-1
TGTGCCTGTTCAGGGCTCATGAACACTGAAGCTTTCTTT
CACSGLMNTEAFF
>15|TRBV9|.|.|TRBJ2-2
TGTGCCAGCAGCGTAGCTCTAGCGAACACCGGGGAGCTGTTTTTT
CASSVALANTGELFF
>13|TRBV7-9|.|.|TRBJ1-4
TGTGCCAGCAGCCCAAGGCAACCGGAAAAACTGTTTTTT
CASSPRQPEKLFF
>16|TRBV21-1|few|.|TRBJ2-6
TGTGCCAGCAGCCCCATAGGGTCCGGGGGGGCCAACGTCCTGACTTTC
CASSPIGSGGANVLTF
>15|TRBV9|.|.|TRBJ2-7
TGTGCCAGCAGCGCCCAGCAGGGCAGGGTAGGCGAGCAGTACTTC
CASSAQQGRVGEQYF
>13|TRBV6-6|.|TRBD1|TRBJ1-1
TGTGCCAGCAGTCGGGACAGGGGTACTGAAGCTTTCTTT
CASSRDRGTEAFF
>11|TRBV5-1|few|.|TRBJ2-7
TGCGCCAGCAGCGAGGGTTACGAGCAGTACTTC
CASSEGYEQYF
>15|TRBV5-1|.|.|TRBJ2-1
TGCGCCAGCAGCTTGGCCACTGCAGCCTACAATGAGCAGTTCTTC
CASSLATAAYNEQFF
>13|TRBV4-2|few|TRBD2|TRBJ2-1
TGTGCCAGCAGCCAAGGGGAGACTAGCTCTACGTTCTTC
CASSQGETSSTFF
>13|TRBV28|few|TRBD1|TRBJ2-7
TGTGCCAGCCGGGGACAGCCCTACTACGAGCAGTACTTC
CASRGQPYYEQYF
>13|TRBV30|few|.|TRBJ2-2
TGTGCCTGGAGAAGCGGGTACACCGGGGAGCTGTTTTTT
CAWRSGYTGELFF
>14|TRBV6-5|.|.|TRBJ2-7
TGTGCCAGCAGTTACTCGTCAGGGGCCTACGAGCAGTACTTC
CASSYSSGAYEQYF
>12|TRBV2|few|.|TRBJ2-7
TGTGCCAGCACGACAGTGATTTACGAGCAGTACTTC
CASTTVIYEQYF
>14|TRBV5-1|.|.|TRBJ2-5
TGCGCCAGCAGCTTGAGAGGGGATTGGGAGACCCAGTACTTC
CASSLRGDWETQYF
>12|TRBV2|few|.|TRBJ2-7
TGTGCCAGCACCGTACTAGCTGGGGAGCAGTACTTC
CASTVLAGEQYF
>15|TRBV9|.|TRBD1|TRBJ2-2
TGTGCCAGCAGCCGGACAGGGAGGAACACCGGGGAGCTGTTTTTT
CASSRTGRNTGELFF
>12|TRBV29-1|.|.|TRBJ2-7
TGCAGCGCCCGGGCAGCCACCTACGAGCAGTACTTC
CSARAATYEQYF
>12|TRBV29-1|.|.|TRBJ1-1
TGCAGCGTTGACCCGAGGGGAACTGAAGCTTTCTTT
CSVDPRGTEAFF
>14|TRBV18|once|TRBD1|TRBJ1-2
TGTGCCAGCTCACCCGAGACAGGGGGCGCGGGCTACACCTTC
CASSPETGGAGYTF